Sequencing of this T cell receptor (beta chain) was carried out in a study of T cell clonotyping in hematopoietic cell transplantation. Per germline, CDR1 SQVTM and CDR2 ANQGSEA. The CDR3 has 13 amino acids. V gave up 6 bases and J gave up 4 bases; unmatched junction bases: 8. This table comes from immunoSEQ multiplex PCR, and its TCRdb copy is limited to in-frame clones, with some not included. The table lists over 8,000 clones, roughly 87% of them singletons. Time point specified: recipient sample about 28 days before transplant, after cytoreduction. This sequence was found in a woman aged 50 to 60 with chronic myeloid leukemia. Some clones in this sample may be carry-over from other donors' samples. The sample here was peripheral blood mononuclear cells, taken before stem cell transplant. This sequence joins TRBV29-1 and TRBJ1-2; TRBD1 agrees at 7 bases. The chain's CDR3 is CSVQFGTAYGYTF. CDR3 sequence (DNA): TGCAGCGTGCAATTCGGGACAGCCTATGGCTACACCTTC.